This T cell receptor beta chain came from a study of lymphopenia after photon versus proton radiotherapy. Libraries were prepared by immunoSEQ multiplex PCR; TCRdb keeps only in-frame clonotypes and omits some of them. The data hold roughly 4,000 clones, with roughly two thirds observed a single time. As regards this clone: Its target is unknown.

Study outcomes and limitations: After the lymphocyte nadir, photon-treated repertoires showed oligoclonal expansion, especially of CD8+ Temra cells. Proton therapy kept repertoires fairly stable, unlike photons, which gained effector/memory cells. Authors raise, but do not show, better survival with proton therapy.

The CDR3 runs to 12 residues. V dropped 4 bases and J dropped 3 bases, with 7 bases sitting between them. In germline, CDR1 is SNHLY, CDR2 FYNNEI. J is TRBJ2-7 and V is TRBV2, with D unclear. Here the sequenced sample was peripheral blood, taken from a patient treated with proton-based radiotherapy. This receptor was obtained from a man at least 80 years old with esophageal cancer. DNA of the CDR3: TGTGCCAGCAGTGGTAAGGGCTACGAGCAGTACTTC. It encodes CASSGKGYEQYF.